A selection of T cell receptor beta chains follows, all from one sample in a study of response to subunit inactivated influenza vaccine. TCRdb fed the RT-PCR reads into MiXCR, producing one record per CDR3 protein. Among roughly 700,000 distinct CDR3 sequences listed, roughly 14% were seen once. The sequencing used PBMCs from blood, collected 11 to 12 days after vaccination. The receptors were gathered from a man between 45 and 60 years old who received an inactivated influenza vaccine. CDR3s include the opening cysteine and the closing phenylalanine or tryptophan. The D gene is left open where the match is weak. Where a row states a size, it is once, few, many or the class of an expanded clone; other rows omit it.

v_call	clone_size	j_call	d_call	cdr3_aa	cdr3_nt
TRBV3-1	many	TRBJ2-2	TRBD2	CASRESGGNTGELFF	TGTGCCAGCAGAGAGAGCGGGGGGAACACCGGGGAGCTGTTTTTT
TRBV5-1	few	TRBJ1-1	-	CASSLIRETEAFF	TGCGCCAGCAGCTTGATAAGAGAGACTGAAGCTTTCTTT
TRBV10-3	few	TRBJ2-1	-	CAIKAASYNEQFF	TGTGCCATCAAGGCCGCCTCCTACAATGAGCAGTTCTTC
TRBV6-2/TRBV6-3	few	TRBJ2-2	-	CASKLDSGAPLTGELFF	TGTGCCAGCAAACTCGACTCCGGTGCTCCGTTGACCGGGGAGCTGTTTTTT
TRBV21-1	few	TRBJ2-2	-	CASSKSFRRGAFTGELFF	TGTGCCAGCAGCAAATCGTTTCGCCGGGGGGCGTTCACCGGGGAGCTGTTTTTT
TRBV7-9	few	TRBJ2-5	-	CASSLAPSGQTQYF	TGTGCCAGCAGCTTAGCGCCAAGCGGGCAGACCCAGTACTTC
TRBV10-3	few	TRBJ2-1	TRBD2	CAISETSGGTDNEQFF	TGTGCCATCAGTGAGACTAGCGGGGGGACCGACAATGAGCAGTTCTTC
TRBV6-5	few	TRBJ2-1	TRBD2	CASSFGLAGGPDDEQFF	TGTGCCAGCAGTTTCGGACTAGCGGGTGGCCCCGACGATGAGCAGTTCTTC
TRBV20-1	-	TRBJ2-3	-	CSAMRGDRHTDTQYF	TGCAGTGCCATGAGGGGGGATCGGCACACAGATACGCAGTATTTT
TRBV12-3/TRBV12-4	many	TRBJ2-1	TRBD2	CASKLAGSYNEQFF	TGTGCCAGCAAGTTAGCGGGCTCCTACAATGAGCAGTTCTTC
TRBV18	-	TRBJ1-5	-	CASSPPFSNQPQHF	TGTGCCAGCTCACCGCCGTTTAGCAATCAGCCCCAGCATTTT
TRBV24-1	few	TRBJ1-1	-	CATSFLFRVTNTEAFF	TGTGCCACCAGTTTCTTGTTCAGGGTTACGAACACTGAAGCTTTCTTT
TRBV12-3/TRBV12-4	-	TRBJ2-4	-	CATRPQGPAKNIQYF	TGTGCCACCCGCCCCCAGGGACCAGCCAAAAACATTCAGTACTTC
TRBV6-1	-	TRBJ1-2	-	CASSEPGTGNYGYTF	TGTGCCAGCAGTGAACCGGGCACAGGGAACTATGGCTACACCTTC
TRBV11-3	-	TRBJ2-1	TRBD2	CASSPLTSEEQFF	TGTGCCAGCAGCCCCCTGACTAGCGAAGAGCAGTTCTTC
TRBV28	-	TRBJ2-3	-	CASRPPHFGTDTQYF	TGTGCCAGCAGACCCCCTCACTTTGGCACAGATACGCAGTATTTT
TRBV7-2	-	TRBJ2-7	-	CASSLAVRDYEQYF	TGTGCCAGCAGCTTAGCGGTCCGGGACTACGAGCAGTACTTC